This is a list of T cell receptor beta chains from one sample in a study of PD-1 blockade in mismatch repair-deficient tumors. Sequencing was performed with immunoSEQ multiplex PCR; in TCRdb, only in-frame clones are kept and a portion is missing. The sample lists 70,000 to 95,000 clones, roughly 80% occurring once. Source: peripheral blood, taken 44 weeks after starting pembrolizumab. These receptors came from an adult with mismatch repair-deficient cancer. CDR3s include the opening cysteine and the closing phenylalanine or tryptophan. The D gene is left open where the match is weak. Not every row has a clone size; where given, it reads once, few, many or a size class.

clone_size	d_call	v_call	j_call	cdr3_nt	cdr3_aa
few	.	TRBV20-1	TRBJ2-7	TGCAGTGCTTCGGCAGGGATGGAGCAGTACTTC	CSASAGMEQYF
.	.	TRBV5-1	TRBJ2-1	TGCGCCAGCAGCTTGCTTAGTATGGGCTACAATGAGCAGTTCTTC	CASSLLSMGYNEQFF
once	.	TRBV7-8	TRBJ1-2	TGTGCCAGCAGCTTAAGCTGGGGACGGGATGGCTACACCTTC	CASSLSWGRDGYTF
.	.	TRBV2	TRBJ2-1	TGTGCCAGCAGTGACAGGGTTTCCTACAATGAGCAGTTCTTC	CASSDRVSYNEQFF
.	TRBD2	TRBV7-2	TRBJ2-1	TGTGCCAGCAGCTTAGGGGCTAGCGGGAGGACCCTGTTCTACAATGAGCAGTTCTTC	CASSLGASGRTLFYNEQFF
.	.	TRBV19	TRBJ1-3	TGTGCCAGTAGTATCCTACAAGATTCCTCTGGAAACACCATATATTTT	CASSILQDSSGNTIYF
.	.	TRBV6-6	TRBJ1-2	TGTGCCAGCAGTTACTCGATCGGGTATGGCTACACCTTC	CASSYSIGYGYTF
.	.	TRBV6-6	TRBJ2-2	TGTGCCAGCAAGCGAGCGGAAAACACCGGGGAGCTGTTTTTT	CASKRAENTGELFF
.	TRBD2	TRBV7-2	TRBJ2-1	TGTGCCAGCAGCTTAGGGGGACTAGCGGGAGGGAGGCAGTTCTTC	CASSLGGLAGGRQFF
.	.	TRBV7-2	TRBJ1-5	TGTGCCAGCACCAAGGGGAGTAGTCAGCCCCAGCATTTT	CASTKGSSQPQHF
.	.	TRBV7-2	TRBJ1-1	TGTGCCAGCAGCCCCTGGGGCAGGGAGGCTTTCTTT	CASSPWGREAFF
.	TRBD1	TRBV29-1	TRBJ2-7	TGCAGCGTTTATTCTTCCGGGACAGGGTGGTCCGAGCAGTACTTC	CSVYSSGTGWSEQYF
few	TRBD1	TRBV2	TRBJ1-1	TGTGCCAGCAGGGCTGACAGGGCCTTGCGGGCTGAAGCTTTCTTT	CASRADRALRAEAFF
.	.	TRBV7-9	TRBJ2-7	TGTGCCAGCAGCTTAAATTCCAACTACGAGCAGTACTTC	CASSLNSNYEQYF
few	.	TRBV10-3	TRBJ1-5	TGTGCCATCAGTGAAAGCAATCAGCCCCAGCATTTT	CAISESNQPQHF
.	.	TRBV6-4	TRBJ2-3	TGTGCCAGCAGTGACCCCAGGGTACTGACAGGAGGAACAGATACGCAGTATTTT	CASSDPRVLTGGTDTQYF
.	TRBD2	TRBV7-9	TRBJ2-5	TGTGCCAGCAGCTTAGGGCGGGAGACTGAGACCCAGTACTTC	CASSLGRETETQYF
few	TRBD1	TRBV4-1	TRBJ1-4	TGCGCCAGCAGCCAAACAGACAGGGGCGGTGAAAAACTGTTTTTT	CASSQTDRGGEKLFF
.	.	TRBV18	TRBJ2-5	TGTGCCAGCTCACCAGGTCAGGGTGTGGAGACCCAGTACTTC	CASSPGQGVETQYF
.	.	TRBV27	TRBJ2-6	TGTGCCAGCAGTTCCCCCTACTCTGGGGCCAACGTCCTGACTTTC	CASSSPYSGANVLTF
.	TRBD2	TRBV7-8	TRBJ2-1	TGTGCCAGCAGCTTAGGAGTAAGCGGGGGCGCCTACAATGAGCAGTTCTTC	CASSLGVSGGAYNEQFF
once	TRBD1	TRBV5-1	TRBJ1-3	TGCGCCAGCAGCCCAGGGGACAGCGACTACAACTCTGGAAACACCATATATTTT	CASSPGDSDYNSGNTIYF
medium-sized	.	TRBV11-2	TRBJ1-2	TGTGCCAGCAGCTTAGCACAGGGAGATGGCTACACCTTC	CASSLAQGDGYTF
.	.	TRBV5-1	TRBJ2-7	TGCGCCAGCAGCTTTCGGGAGAACTCAAAAGGGGAGCAGTACTTC	CASSFRENSKGEQYF
.	.	TRBV12-5	TRBJ1-1	TGTGCTAGTGGTTCCCCAATAATGAACACTGAAGCTTTCTTT	CASGSPIMNTEAFF
.	TRBD2	TRBV6-6	TRBJ2-7	TGTGCCAGCAGGGGAGTAGGACTAGCGGGAATCCGCGAGCAGTACTTC	CASRGVGLAGIREQYF
.	.	TRBV9	TRBJ2-7	TGTGCCAGCAGCGAAGGGACAGCGGGGTACGAGCAGTACTTC	CASSEGTAGYEQYF
.	.	TRBV6-4	TRBJ1-1	TGTGCCAGCAGTGACTCCGACGTGAACACTGAAGCTTTCTTT	CASSDSDVNTEAFF
many	.	TRBV7-2	TRBJ1-2	TGTGCCAGCAGCTTAACGGCAGACTATAACTATGGCTACACCTTC	CASSLTADYNYGYTF
.	.	TRBV19	TRBJ2-1	TGTGCCAGTAGTACTTCCGGGACCTCGCCGGAGCAGTTCTTC	CASSTSGTSPEQFF
few	.	TRBV27	TRBJ1-4	TGTGCCAGCAGTTTTTCCGGGTTCGAAAAACTGTTTTTT	CASSFSGFEKLFF
few	TRBD1	TRBV5-8	TRBJ2-3	TGTGCCAGCAGCGGGAGGACAGGGCCCCGGGATACGCAGTATTTT	CASSGRTGPRDTQYF
.	TRBD2	TRBV18	TRBJ2-1	TGTGCCAGCTCACCCGGACTAGCGGGAACCCCCCCCATAAGTGAGCAGTTCTTC	CASSPGLAGTPPISEQFF
.	TRBD1	TRBV6-6	TRBJ2-1	TGTGCCAGCAGTCGGACAGGGGGATACAATGAGCAGTTCTTC	CASSRTGGYNEQFF
.	.	TRBV7-6	TRBJ2-7	TGTGCCAGCAGCCTTGCCCCCGACTACGAGCAGTACTTC	CASSLAPDYEQYF
.	.	TRBV7-9	TRBJ2-1	TGTGCCAGCAGCCCAGGCCGGAGCTCCTACAATGAGCAGTTCTTC	CASSPGRSSYNEQFF
.	TRBD1	TRBV30	TRBJ1-3	TGTGCCTGGAGTCCAGGGGGCAGTGGAAACACCATATATTTT	CAWSPGGSGNTIYF
.	TRBD1	TRBV7-9	TRBJ1-1	TGTGCCAGCAGTAAGCCAGGGGGCCCGAACACTGAAGCTTTCTTT	CASSKPGGPNTEAFF
.	TRBD2	TRBV9	TRBJ2-3	TGTGCCAGCAGCCCTCGGACTAGCGCCCGCACAGATACGCAGTATTTT	CASSPRTSARTDTQYF
.	.	TRBV18	TRBJ2-7	TGTGCCAGCTCATCTACGACGGTCTACTACGAGCAGTACTTC	CASSSTTVYYEQYF
.	TRBD1	TRBV5-4	TRBJ1-1	TGTGCCAGCAGCGGTGGCGGCAGGGGGTCTACTGAAGCTTTCTTT	CASSGGGRGSTEAFF
.	TRBD2	TRBV29-1	TRBJ2-7	TGCAGCGCCGGACTAGCGGGGGGCTACGAGCAGTACTTC	CSAGLAGGYEQYF
.	.	TRBV5-4	TRBJ2-2	TGTGCCAGCAGCTTATTCACCGGGGAGCTGTTTTTT	CASSLFTGELFF
.	TRBD2	TRBV4-1	TRBJ2-7	TGCGCCAGCAGCCAAGACGGCGGGAGAAGGTACGAGCAGTACTTC	CASSQDGGRRYEQYF
.	.	TRBV14	TRBJ2-5	TGTGCCAGCAGCCAAGATTTGGCCCAAGAGACCCAGTACTTC	CASSQDLAQETQYF
medium-sized	.	TRBV13	TRBJ1-1	TGTGCCAGCAGCTTAGGAAGCAGGGCGCTACGTGCGTGGGACACTGAAGCTTTCTTT	CASSLGSRALRAWDTEAFF
.	.	TRBV7-2	TRBJ1-2	TGTGCCAGCAGCTCGGACCGCCGGGAGAACTATGGCTACACCTTC	CASSSDRRENYGYTF
.	TRBD2	TRBV13	TRBJ2-1	TGTGCCAGCATACGAGCGGGAGGGCCGAATGAGCAGTTCTTC	CASIRAGGPNEQFF
.	TRBD1	TRBV2	TRBJ2-1	TGTGCCAGCAGGGAAGACAGGGCATTATGGAATGAGCAGTTCTTC	CASREDRALWNEQFF
once	.	TRBV12-5	TRBJ2-7	TGTGCTAGTGGTTCGCCTCGGGCCTACGAGCAGTACTTC	CASGSPRAYEQYF
.	.	TRBV7-6	TRBJ2-5	TGTGCCAGCAGCGGGGGCCTCCGGAGAGGGGCCCAGTACTTC	CASSGGLRRGAQYF
few	.	TRBV7-2	TRBJ2-7	TGTGCCAGCAGCCCGCGGGACGGTGCCTACGAGCAGTACTTC	CASSPRDGAYEQYF
.	.	TRBV11-2	TRBJ1-2	TGTGCCAGCAGTCGCCTTTGGGCAGGACGGGCTGGCTACACCTTC	CASSRLWAGRAGYTF
.	TRBD2	TRBV19	TRBJ2-3	TGTGCCAGTAGCCCTCCGGGACTAGGCTTAGATACGCAGTATTTT	CASSPPGLGLDTQYF